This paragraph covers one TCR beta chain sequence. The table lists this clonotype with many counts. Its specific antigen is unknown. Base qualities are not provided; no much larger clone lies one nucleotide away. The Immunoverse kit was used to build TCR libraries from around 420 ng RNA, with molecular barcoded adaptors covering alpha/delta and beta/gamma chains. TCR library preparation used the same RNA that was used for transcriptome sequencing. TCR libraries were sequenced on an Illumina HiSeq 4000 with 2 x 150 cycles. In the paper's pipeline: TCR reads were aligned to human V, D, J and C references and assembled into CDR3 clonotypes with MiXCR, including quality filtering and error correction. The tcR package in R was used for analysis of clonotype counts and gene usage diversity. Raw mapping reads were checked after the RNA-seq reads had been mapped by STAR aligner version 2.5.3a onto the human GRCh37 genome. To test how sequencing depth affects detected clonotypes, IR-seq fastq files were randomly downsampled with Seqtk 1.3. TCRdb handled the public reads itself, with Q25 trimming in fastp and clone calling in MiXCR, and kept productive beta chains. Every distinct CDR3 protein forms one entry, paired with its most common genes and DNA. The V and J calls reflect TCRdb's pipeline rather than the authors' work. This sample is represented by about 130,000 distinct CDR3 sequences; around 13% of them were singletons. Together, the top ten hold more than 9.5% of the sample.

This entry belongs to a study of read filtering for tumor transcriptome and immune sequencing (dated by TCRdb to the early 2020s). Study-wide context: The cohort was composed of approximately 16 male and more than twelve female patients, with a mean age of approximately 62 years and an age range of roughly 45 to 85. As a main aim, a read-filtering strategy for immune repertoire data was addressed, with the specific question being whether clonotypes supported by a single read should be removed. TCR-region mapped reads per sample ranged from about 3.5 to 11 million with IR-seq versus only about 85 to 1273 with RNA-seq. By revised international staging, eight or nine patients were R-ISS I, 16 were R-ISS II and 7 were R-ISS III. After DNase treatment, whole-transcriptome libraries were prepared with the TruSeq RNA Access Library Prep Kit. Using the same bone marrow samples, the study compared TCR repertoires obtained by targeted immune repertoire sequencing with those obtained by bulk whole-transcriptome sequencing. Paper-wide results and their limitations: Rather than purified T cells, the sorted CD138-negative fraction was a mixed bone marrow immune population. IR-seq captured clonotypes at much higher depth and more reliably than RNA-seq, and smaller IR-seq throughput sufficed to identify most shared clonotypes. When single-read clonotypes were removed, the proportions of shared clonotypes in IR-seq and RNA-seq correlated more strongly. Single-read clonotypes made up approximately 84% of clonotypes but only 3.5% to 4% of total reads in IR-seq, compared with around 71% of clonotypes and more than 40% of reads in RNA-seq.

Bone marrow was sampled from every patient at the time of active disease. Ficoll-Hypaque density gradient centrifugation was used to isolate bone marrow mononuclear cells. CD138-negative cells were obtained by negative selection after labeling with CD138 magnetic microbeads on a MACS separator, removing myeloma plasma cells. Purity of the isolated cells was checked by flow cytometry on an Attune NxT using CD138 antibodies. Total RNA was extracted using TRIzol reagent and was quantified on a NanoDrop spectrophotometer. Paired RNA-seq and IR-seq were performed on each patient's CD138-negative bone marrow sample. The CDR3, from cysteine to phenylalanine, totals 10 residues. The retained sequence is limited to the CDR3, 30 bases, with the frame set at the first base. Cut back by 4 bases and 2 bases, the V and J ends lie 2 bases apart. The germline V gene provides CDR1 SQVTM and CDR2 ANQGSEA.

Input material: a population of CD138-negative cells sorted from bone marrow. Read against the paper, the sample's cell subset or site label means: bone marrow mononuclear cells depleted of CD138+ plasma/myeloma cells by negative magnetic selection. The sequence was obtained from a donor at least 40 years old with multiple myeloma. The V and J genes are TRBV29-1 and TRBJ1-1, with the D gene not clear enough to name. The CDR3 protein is CSVGNTEAFF. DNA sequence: TGCAGCGTTGGAAACACTGAAGCTTTCTTT.